The 28 T cell receptor beta chains reported below all come from one sample, sequenced in a study of blood T cells in healthy people across ages. Sample-barcoded 5' priming and a J-beta primer mix drove a second PCR of 7 to 11 cycles. TCRdb re-derived calls from the 5' RACE reads in MiXCR, one entry per CDR3 protein. The sample contains fewer than 800,000 distinct CDR3 sequences, about 34% of which appear only once. Sequencing was performed on blood. Receptors originate from a woman aged 80 or over in good health.

This chain uses TRBV7-2 with TRBJ2-3; TRBD2 agrees at 8 bases. This CDR3 has 17 residues. V was pared by 5 bases and J by 0 bases, with 10 bases of the junction left unmatched. Germline CDR1 reads SGHTA; CDR2 reads FQGNSA. CDR3 in amino acids: CASSPPRAGVSTDTQYF. CDR3 nucleotides: TGTGCCAGCAGCCCTCCGCGAGCGGGAGTGAGCACAGATACGCAGTATTTT.

The sample holds many counts of this clonotype. The V and J genes are TRBV20-1 and TRBJ1-5; 8 bases match TRBD1. The CDR3 totals 15 residues. Per the germline V gene, CDR1 is DFQATT and CDR2 is SNEGSKA (reference sequence). J was trimmed by 4 bases and V by 3 bases; bases with no gene match: 8. The DNA for the CDR3 is TGCAGTGCTAGCGGTCTAGACAGGGGAAATCAGCCCCAGCATTTT. Translated: CSASGLDRGNQPQHF.

The V and J genes are TRBV2 and TRBJ1-5; 8 bases align to TRBD1. The CDR3 loop spans 13 amino acids. Germline V gene sequence: CDR1 SNHLY, CDR2 FYNNEI. J was trimmed by 9 bases and V by 8 bases; bases with no gene match: 9. The CDR3 region has the DNA TGTGCCAGCGGTGGACAGGGTTTGGCGCCCCAGCATTTT. As protein: CASGGQGLAPQHF.

Comments on this clonotype: A much larger clone is a single base away; this may be a read error. This chain connects TRBV24-1 to TRBJ1-1, with TRBD1 identical over 7 bases. With V trimmed by 0 bases and J by 13 bases, 4 bases remained unmatched. CDR1 is KGHDR and CDR2 is SFDVKD in the germline V gene. There are 12 residues in the CDR3. The CDR3 here is CATSDLQGVVFF. The CDR3 nucleotides are TGTGCCACCAGTGATTTGCAGGGGGTAGTTTTCTTT.

This clonotype has only one observation. At one end, the junction sequence differs from germline, possibly due to a read error. The V gene is TRBV12-3 or TRBV12-4, the J gene TRBJ2-3; 8 bases agree with TRBD2. The CDR3 extends over 16 amino acids. The CDR3: CASVQPSGGGVDAQYF. The CDR3 nucleotides are TGTGCCAGCGTCCAGCCCAGCGGGGGAGGGGTAGATGCGCAGTATTTT.

This clonotype has more than one count but fewer than ten. The chain combines TRBV5-1 with TRBJ2-3, with TRBD1 matching 10 bases. Germline lookup yields CDR1 SGHRS and CDR2 YFSETQ. This CDR3 is 15 amino acids long. Trimming removed 4 bases from V and 4 bases from J; junction bases left unmatched: 6. The chain's CDR3 is CASSQGQGIPDTQYF. The CDR3 DNA reads as TGCGCCAGCAGCCAGGGACAGGGGATCCCAGATACGCAGTATTTT.

With regard to this clonotype: A read error may be the cause here, since a much bigger clone is one base away. V usage is TRBV7-3 and J usage is TRBJ1-1; 7 bases match TRBD1. The CDR3 is 15 amino acids. Looked up from germline, CDR1 is SGHTA and CDR2 is FQGTGA. The CDR3 coding sequence is TGTGCCAACAGCACAGAGGCAGGGGGAGGCACTGAAGCTTTCTTT. It specifies CANSTEAGGGTEAFF.

This clonotype was found once. The chain uses TRBV3-1 and TRBJ2-2; unclear D gene. The V end lost 5 bases, the J end lost 5 bases, and 9 bases lay between the germline ends. The length of the CDR3 is 13 residues. Germline-derived CDR1 and CDR2 are LGHDT and YNNKEL (reference sequence). The CDR3 protein is CASSASRTGELFF. The CDR3 DNA is TGTGCCAGCAGCGCCTCTAGGACCGGGGAGCTGTTTTTT.

The V gene is TRBV3-1, the J gene TRBJ2-1, with 11 bases matching TRBD2. The CDR3 is 20 amino acids. V trimming: 2 bases; J trimming: 2 bases; junction bases outside the gene matches: 14. Germline V gene data show CDR1 as LGHDT and CDR2 as YNNKEL (reference sequence). The CDR3 here is CASSQTTSGMDGLTYNEQFF. CDR3 DNA: TGTGCCAGCAGCCAAACGACTAGCGGGATGGATGGACTCACCTACAATGAGCAGTTCTTC.

The rearrangement joins TRBV5-1 to TRBJ1-2; D possibly corresponds to TRBD1 (5 bases). From germline, CDR1 is SGHRS and CDR2 YFSETQ. Trimming pared 4 bases from V and 8 bases from J, leaving 15 bases between. This CDR3 has 13 amino acids. This CDR3 is CASSPSQGEGYTF. CDR3 bases: TGCGCCAGCAGCCCTAGCCAGGGTGAAGGCTACACCTTC.

At least ten counts were recorded for this clonotype. This chain joins TRBV3-1 and TRBJ2-7; the D gene could be TRBD1 or TRBD2 (6 bases each). CDR3 length equals 16 residues. Trimming removed 0 bases from V and 2 bases from J, with 14 bases in between. Germline CDR1 reads LGHDT; CDR2 reads YNNKEL (reference sequence). CDR3 loop: CASSQDRRGVPYEQYF. CDR3 bases: TGTGCCAGCAGCCAAGATAGGAGGGGGGTTCCCTACGAGCAGTACTTC.

This chain links TRBV5-1 with TRBJ1-6, with 7 positions matching TRBD1. V shed 4 bases, J shed 8 bases, and the junction held 9 bases outside the gene matches. The CDR3 length is 15 residues. CDR1 is SGHRS, CDR2 YFSETQ, per germline. The chain's CDR3 is CASSRIGTVDSPLHF. Written as DNA, the CDR3 is TGCGCCAGCAGCCGGATCGGGACAGTCGATTCACCCCTCCACTTT.

This clonotype occurred a few times. The chain recombines TRBV15 with TRBJ1-1; weak D call: TRBD1 (5 bases). The CDR3 totals 14 residues. Deletions cut 0 bases from V and 4 bases from J, with 9 bases between. CDR1 is LNHNV, CDR2 YYDKDF, per germline (reference sequence). As DNA, the CDR3 is TGTGCCACCAGCAGAGAATCCGGGGGCACTGAAGCTTTCTTT. Amino acids: CATSRESGGTEAFF.

The sample holds a few counts of this clonotype. A read error may explain this, as a much larger clone is one base away. This CDR3 is CASSPTGQNRFF. DNA of the CDR3: TGTGCCAGCAGCCCGACGGGACAGAATCGGTTCTTC. The chain recombines TRBV7-2 with TRBJ2-1, with TRBD1 matching over 7 bases. Germline V gene sequence: CDR1 SGHTA, CDR2 FQGNSA. The CDR3 consists of 12 residues. J was trimmed by 15 bases and V by 5 bases; bases with no gene match: 10. Together with reference TRBV7-2 and TRBJ2-1, the CDR3 gives the full variable domain: GAGVSQSPSNKVTEKGKDVELRCDPISGHTALYWYRQSLGQGLEFLIYFQGNSAPDKSGLPSDRFSAERTGGSVSTLTIQRTQQEDSAVYLCASSPTGQNRFFGPGTRLTVL.

This clonotype was detected ten times or more. The CDR3 nucleotides are TGCAGCGTTGCCTTTTCCCGTAATGAGCAGTTCTTC. This translates into CSVAFSRNEQFF. V and J are TRBV29-1 and TRBJ2-1; D gene uncertain. Per germline, CDR1 SQVTM and CDR2 ANQGSEA. V was shortened by 4 bases and J by 7 bases, with 11 bases between the two germline ends. The CDR3 spans 12 residues.

As concerns this clonotype: The junction departs from the called germline gene at one end, perhaps through a read error. The chain couples TRBV15 to TRBJ2-5; D possibly corresponds to TRBD2 (6 bases). Germline CDR1 and CDR2: LNHNV and YYDKDF (reference sequence). This CDR3 has 16 residues. The CDR3 loop is CATNRDPTGLANEQYF. The CDR3 DNA sequence: TGTGCCACCAACAGAGATCCCACGGGACTCGCCAATGAGCAGTACTTC.

Of note for this clonotype: A much larger clone is a single base away; this may be a read error. The genes are TRBV6-1 and TRBJ2-5; TRBD1 is a possible D gene (6 bases). The J call is uncertain, as TRBJ2-7 better fits the DNA end. From germline, CDR1 is MNHNS and CDR2 SASEGT. This CDR3 has 15 residues. The DNA of the CDR3 is TGTGCCAGCAGTGTCCTGACCCAGGGGAGCAACGAGCAGTACTTC. It translates to CASSVLTQGSNEQYF.

The count of this clonotype is one. CDR3 sequence: CASSSPGEAYEQYF. For the CDR3, the DNA is TGTGCCAGCAGTAGCCCGGGAGAAGCCTACGAGCAGTACTTC. The chain employs TRBV28 and TRBJ2-4, with D possibly TRBD2 on 6 matching bases. The J call could be wrong; TRBJ2-7 is a better fit for the DNA end. The CDR3 covers 14 residues. The germline V gene has CDR1 MDHEN and CDR2 SYDVKM.

This clonotype was seen more than once but under ten times. The gene calls are TRBV12-3 or TRBV12-4 and TRBJ1-1, with TRBD1 as a possible D gene (5 bases). V was cut by 5 bases and J by 5 bases, with 21 bases left in between. This CDR3 is built from 16 residues. CDR3 bases: TGTGCCAGCAGTCGACATCCCGGGGGGATAGGGACTGAAGCTTTCTTT. It encodes CASSRHPGGIGTEAFF.

A remark on this clonotype: It may be a read error: a sequence one base away is much more abundant. The chain combines TRBV10-3 with TRBJ2-5, with D unresolved. Trimming took off 8 bases at V and 11 bases at J, with 15 bases between the two ends. Germline lookup yields CDR1 ENHRY and CDR2 SYGVKD. The CDR3 loop spans 11 amino acids. The CDR3 here is CAIGETAKQYF. The DNA for the CDR3 is TGTGCCATCGGCGAAACTGCGAAGCAGTACTTC.

This clonotype was detected a few times. This rearrangement joins TRBV6-5 to TRBJ1-6, with unresolved D. V gave up 4 bases and J gave up 0 bases, with 10 bases separating them. The CDR3 sequence is 16 residues long. Germline assignment: CDR1 MNHEY and CDR2 SVGAGI. The CDR3 DNA is TGTGCCAGCAGTTGCATTGGTCACTCCTATAATTCACCCCTCCACTTT. Encoded protein: CASSCIGHSYNSPLHF.

This clonotype has a count of ten or more. This rearrangement joins TRBV7-6 to TRBJ2-1; no definite D call. Germline loops: CDR1 SGHVS, CDR2 FNYEAQ. Deletions cut 5 bases from V and 2 bases from J, with 7 bases between. There are 13 residues in the CDR3. The CDR3 sequence: CASSRSAYNEQFF. As DNA, the CDR3 is TGTGCCAGCAGCCGGTCCGCCTACAATGAGCAGTTCTTC.

This clonotype was detected many times. The V gene is TRBV5-1, the J gene TRBJ1-1; 12 bases agree with TRBD1. This CDR3 comprises 18 residues. With 0 bases clipped from V and 4 bases from J, the junction kept 10 bases outside the gene matches. CDR1 and CDR2 (germline): SGHRS, YFSETQ. The CDR3 protein is CASSLAAGTGGRSTEAFF. DNA for the CDR3: TGCGCCAGCAGCTTGGCAGCCGGGACAGGGGGCAGGAGCACTGAAGCTTTCTTT.

On this clonotype: The CDR3 does not close with the conserved phenylalanine or tryptophan, likely indicating a read error. The chain combines TRBV12-3 or TRBV12-4 with TRBJ1-4, with a tentative D call TRBD1 (6 bases). V was clipped by 6 bases and J by 13 bases, with 15 bases between them. The CDR3 is made up of 12 amino acids. CDR3 sequence (DNA): TGTGCCAGCAGAAACACAGGGAGCGGACTGTTTTTG. It encodes CASRNTGSGLFL.

In its sample, this clonotype was seen many times. The chain links TRBV5-1 to TRBJ1-1; a weak D match, TRBD1 (5 bases). The ends were cut back, 0 bases at V and 0 bases at J, with 9 bases in the middle. The CDR3 spans 15 residues. CDR1 is SGHRS, CDR2 YFSETQ, per germline. DNA for the CDR3: TGCGCCAGCAGCTTGGATCAGGGCATGAACACTGAAGCTTTCTTT. Its translation: CASSLDQGMNTEAFF.

Of note for this clonotype: A much larger clone lies a single base off, so this may be a read error. This chain joins TRBV2 and TRBJ1-2, with unresolved D. CDR3 length: 13 amino acids. The germline V and J ends were trimmed by 6 bases and 4 bases, with 12 bases remaining between them. Germline values: CDR1 SNHLY, CDR2 FYNNEI. The CDR3, as DNA: TGTGCCAGCAGATCTGACGGAAGCTATGGCTACACCTTC. It encodes CASRSDGSYGYTF.

The chain links TRBV20-1 to TRBJ2-3; tentatively, D is TRBD1 or TRBD2 (6 bases each). Germline lookup yields CDR1 DFQATT and CDR2 SNEGSKA (reference sequence). The CDR3 contains 13 residues. Trimming stripped 5 bases from V and 6 bases from J, with 15 bases between. The CDR3 nucleotides read TGCAGTGCTGGAGGAGGGGGGACGGATACGCAGTATTTT. This gives the protein CSAGGGGTDTQYF.

This clonotype was observed many times. The rearrangement uses TRBV11-2 and TRBJ1-2; 10 bases are shared with TRBD1. V shed 0 bases and J 4 bases; nucleotides not matched to a gene: 8. This CDR3 has 17 residues. Germline loops: CDR1 SGHAT, CDR2 FQNNGV. CDR3 protein: CASSLDYRDRGSYGYTF. CDR3 coding DNA: TGTGCCAGCAGCTTAGATTACCGGGACAGGGGCAGCTATGGCTACACCTTC.